These T cell receptor beta chains were read from a single sample in a study of CD8 T cells in ankylosing spondylitis. MiXCR, applied by TCRdb to the 5' RACE reads, yields one record per CDR3 protein. The repertoire holds a few hundred thousand distinct CDR3 sequences, with about 10% as singletons. The sample was blood, either unsorted or a sorted T cell fraction (not recorded which). The receptors were sampled from a male donor with ankylosing spondylitis or in good health (not recorded which). CDR3s include the opening cysteine and the closing phenylalanine or tryptophan. The order of the fields is V gene, J gene, D gene, clone size, CDR3 DNA, CDR3 protein. D genes are given only for firm matches. Clone size, where shown, is once, few, many, or a class for clones that have expanded.

v_gene: TRBV9
j_gene: TRBJ2-3
d_gene: TRBD2
abundance: many
CDR3nt: TGTGCCAGCAGCGTCGATACTACTAGCGGCGACACAGATACGCAGTATTTT
CDR3aa: CASSVDTTSGDTDTQYF

v_gene: TRBV11-2
j_gene: TRBJ2-1
d_gene: TRBD2
abundance: few
CDR3nt: TGTGCCAGCGCAGGTTATCAGCGGGGGACGTCCTACAATGAGCAGTTCTTC
CDR3aa: CASAGYQRGTSYNEQFF

v_gene: TRBV7-6
j_gene: TRBJ2-5
d_gene: TRBD1
abundance: many
CDR3nt: TGTGCCAGCAGCCGCACCTCCCGGGACAGGGGGCGGGAGACCCAGTACTTC
CDR3aa: CASSRTSRDRGRETQYF

v_gene: TRBV5-1
j_gene: TRBJ1-4
d_gene: .
abundance: .
CDR3nt: TGCGCCAGCAGCTCGGTCGGGGGGGGAACTAATGAAAAACTGTTTTTT
CDR3aa: CASSSVGGGTNEKLFF

v_gene: TRBV29-1
j_gene: TRBJ2-3
d_gene: TRBD2
abundance: many
CDR3nt: TGCAGCGTTGAAGGTGGCGGGGGGGCCACAGATACGCAGTATTTT
CDR3aa: CSVEGGGGATDTQYF

v_gene: TRBV9
j_gene: TRBJ1-5
d_gene: .
abundance: .
CDR3nt: TGTGCCAGCAGCGCCGGGGACGGACATAGCAATCAGCCCCAGCATTTT
CDR3aa: CASSAGDGHSNQPQHF

v_gene: TRBV20-1
j_gene: TRBJ2-1
d_gene: TRBD2
abundance: .
CDR3nt: TGCAGTGCTGAACCCTCCCGTGGCGGGAGGCCCTACAATGAGCAGTTCTTC
CDR3aa: CSAEPSRGGRPYNEQFF

v_gene: TRBV6-4
j_gene: TRBJ2-1
d_gene: TRBD1
abundance: many
CDR3nt: TGTGCCAGCAGTGACGGGCAGGGGGCATACAATGAGCAGTTCTTC
CDR3aa: CASSDGQGAYNEQFF

v_gene: TRBV5-5
j_gene: TRBJ2-7
d_gene: .
abundance: many
CDR3nt: TGTGCCAGCACCCCTCCTTCGCAAACCGGCTCCTACGAGCAGTACTTC
CDR3aa: CASTPPSQTGSYEQYF

v_gene: TRBV21-1
j_gene: TRBJ2-7
d_gene: .
abundance: many
CDR3nt: TGTGCCAGCAGCACTCTAGTAGCGGGAACGGTGGACGAGCAGTACTTC
CDR3aa: CASSTLVAGTVDEQYF

v_gene: TRBV12-3/TRBV12-4
j_gene: TRBJ2-3
d_gene: .
abundance: many
CDR3nt: TGTGCCAGCAGTTTAGCGGGGGGGCCTTCAGATACGCAGTATTTT
CDR3aa: CASSLAGGPSDTQYF

v_gene: TRBV2
j_gene: TRBJ2-5
d_gene: .
abundance: many
CDR3nt: TGTGCCAGCAGCGGTGATCAGGGGCAAGAGACCCAGTACTTC
CDR3aa: CASSGDQGQETQYF

v_gene: TRBV4-2
j_gene: TRBJ2-7
d_gene: TRBD2
abundance: few
CDR3nt: TGTGCCAGCAGCCAAGGTACTAGCGGGGGGACCTACGAGCAGTACTTC
CDR3aa: CASSQGTSGGTYEQYF

v_gene: TRBV29-1
j_gene: TRBJ2-5
d_gene: .
abundance: .
CDR3nt: TGCAGCGTTGAAGATGATCGGAGCACGGAGACCCAGTACTTC
CDR3aa: CSVEDDRSTETQYF

v_gene: TRBV7-9
j_gene: TRBJ2-3
d_gene: TRBD2
abundance: .
CDR3nt: TGTGCCAGCAGCCAAGGACTAGCGTTAGTGACGGATACGCAGTATTTT
CDR3aa: CASSQGLALVTDTQYF

v_gene: TRBV6-1
j_gene: TRBJ1-5
d_gene: TRBD1
abundance: .
CDR3nt: TGTGCCAGCAGGAGGGGGCAGGAGGATCAGCCCCAGCATTTT
CDR3aa: CASRRGQEDQPQHF

v_gene: TRBV7-6
j_gene: TRBJ2-7
d_gene: .
abundance: .
CDR3nt: TGTGCCAGCAGCTTAGACTCCTTTCCGGAAACCGAGCAGTACTTC
CDR3aa: CASSLDSFPETEQYF

v_gene: TRBV20-1
j_gene: TRBJ1-2
d_gene: .
abundance: many
CDR3nt: TGCAGTGCAGGGGGTTTGGGCAAGGTGGTCTATGGCTACACCTTC
CDR3aa: CSAGGLGKVVYGYTF

v_gene: TRBV28
j_gene: TRBJ2-3
d_gene: .
abundance: many
CDR3nt: TGTGCCAGCAGTTTACCCGATAGAGGGACAGATACGCAGTATTTT
CDR3aa: CASSLPDRGTDTQYF

v_gene: TRBV20-1
j_gene: TRBJ1-5
d_gene: .
abundance: few
CDR3nt: TGCAGTGCTAGAGTTCGGACCCTCGAGCGGAATCAGCCCCAGCATTTT
CDR3aa: CSARVRTLERNQPQHF

v_gene: TRBV7-9
j_gene: TRBJ2-1
d_gene: TRBD1
abundance: .
CDR3nt: TGTGCCAGCATAGGGACAGCGGAGTTCTTC
CDR3aa: CASIGTAEFF

v_gene: TRBV12-3/TRBV12-4
j_gene: TRBJ2-1
d_gene: .
abundance: many
CDR3nt: TGTGCCAGCAGTTTGATGCCGGTAACCGACAATGAGCAGTTCTTC
CDR3aa: CASSLMPVTDNEQFF

v_gene: TRBV28
j_gene: TRBJ2-2
d_gene: .
abundance: many
CDR3nt: TGTGCCAGCAGTCGCACCTCCGCTGCGAACACCGGGGAGCTGTTTTTT
CDR3aa: CASSRTSAANTGELFF

v_gene: TRBV5-1
j_gene: TRBJ2-7
d_gene: .
abundance: few
CDR3nt: TGCGCCAGCAGCTTCGGTCAGGGTTTTTCCTACGAGCAGTACTTC
CDR3aa: CASSFGQGFSYEQYF

v_gene: TRBV25-1
j_gene: TRBJ2-7
d_gene: .
abundance: few
CDR3nt: TGTGCCAGCAGTGAGGAACAGTACTACGAGCAGTACTTC
CDR3aa: CASSEEQYYEQYF

v_gene: TRBV7-9
j_gene: TRBJ2-1
d_gene: .
abundance: .
CDR3nt: TGTGCCAGCAGCTTAGGACGGCCCTACAATGAGCAGTTCTTC
CDR3aa: CASSLGRPYNEQFF

v_gene: TRBV11-2
j_gene: TRBJ2-1
d_gene: .
abundance: few
CDR3nt: TGTGCCAGCAGCTTCTGGGGGCGGCACGGGGGCGCTCCGTACAATGAGCAGTTCTTC
CDR3aa: CASSFWGRHGGAPYNEQFF

v_gene: TRBV12-3/TRBV12-4
j_gene: TRBJ2-3
d_gene: TRBD1
abundance: many
CDR3nt: TGTGCCAGCTCCCTAGGGGGACAGGGTTCGACGACAGATACGCAGTATTTT
CDR3aa: CASSLGGQGSTTDTQYF

v_gene: TRBV5-5
j_gene: TRBJ2-7
d_gene: TRBD1
abundance: few
CDR3nt: TGTGCCAGCAACTTTGGGACAGGGCCGCCCGAGCAGTACTTC
CDR3aa: CASNFGTGPPEQYF

v_gene: TRBV7-2
j_gene: TRBJ2-1
d_gene: .
abundance: once
CDR3nt: TGTGCCAGCAGCTTAGAGCTCATAGCGGTAAATGAGCAGTTCTTC
CDR3aa: CASSLELIAVNEQFF

v_gene: TRBV24-1
j_gene: TRBJ2-1
d_gene: TRBD1
abundance: many
CDR3nt: TGTGCCACCAGTGATTTGCGACAGGGGGGCTACAATGAGCAGTTCTTC
CDR3aa: CATSDLRQGGYNEQFF

v_gene: TRBV5-1
j_gene: TRBJ2-2
d_gene: TRBD1
abundance: many
CDR3nt: TGCGCCAGCAGCTCGACCGGGACAGGTATCGCCGGGGAGCTGTTTTTT
CDR3aa: CASSSTGTGIAGELFF

v_gene: TRBV20-1
j_gene: TRBJ2-1
d_gene: TRBD2
abundance: .
CDR3nt: TGCAGTGCTCGACAGCCGGGACTAGCGGGCGACAGCTCCTACAATGAGCAGTTCTTC
CDR3aa: CSARQPGLAGDSSYNEQFF

v_gene: TRBV6-5
j_gene: TRBJ2-1
d_gene: TRBD2
abundance: .
CDR3nt: TGTGCCAGCAGTTACTCTAGCGGGGGTAGCTCCTACAATGAGCAGTTCTTC
CDR3aa: CASSYSSGGSSYNEQFF

v_gene: TRBV29-1
j_gene: TRBJ1-1
d_gene: .
abundance: many
CDR3nt: TGCAGCGTTGAGGGCAGAGGGACTGAAGCTTTCTTT
CDR3aa: CSVEGRGTEAFF

v_gene: TRBV7-8
j_gene: TRBJ2-2
d_gene: .
abundance: .
CDR3nt: TGTGCCAGCAGCTTAGGACGCACCACCGGGGAGCTGTTTTTT
CDR3aa: CASSLGRTTGELFF

v_gene: TRBV7-9
j_gene: TRBJ2-1
d_gene: TRBD2
abundance: .
CDR3nt: TGTGCCAGCAGCTTAAGGGATAGCGGGATCAAGCAGTTCTTC
CDR3aa: CASSLRDSGIKQFF

v_gene: TRBV7-9
j_gene: TRBJ2-1
d_gene: .
abundance: .
CDR3nt: TGTGCCAGCAGCCAGACGTGGACGTACAATGAGCAGTTCTTC
CDR3aa: CASSQTWTYNEQFF

v_gene: TRBV5-4
j_gene: TRBJ1-1
d_gene: .
abundance: many
CDR3nt: TGTGCCAGCAGCCAAACAAACACTGAAGCTTTCTTT
CDR3aa: CASSQTNTEAFF

v_gene: TRBV5-1
j_gene: TRBJ2-5
d_gene: .
abundance: .
CDR3nt: TGCGCCAGCAGCTTGTCGGGTCCGGGTTTAGGAGAGACCCAGTACTTC
CDR3aa: CASSLSGPGLGETQYF

v_gene: TRBV5-1
j_gene: TRBJ2-1
d_gene: .
abundance: many
CDR3nt: TGCGCCAGCAGCATACAGGGTTTCAATGAGCAGTTCTTC
CDR3aa: CASSIQGFNEQFF

v_gene: TRBV5-1
j_gene: TRBJ2-1
d_gene: .
abundance: .
CDR3nt: TGCGCCAGTAGCTTGGAAGGTAGGGGTCTCGATGCGCAGTTCTTT
CDR3aa: CASSLEGRGLDAQFF

v_gene: TRBV10-3
j_gene: TRBJ2-1
d_gene: TRBD2
abundance: many
CDR3nt: TGTGCCAATTCACTAGCGGGGGGCACCTACAATGAGCAGTTCTTC
CDR3aa: CANSLAGGTYNEQFF

v_gene: TRBV7-2
j_gene: TRBJ2-2
d_gene: .
abundance: many
CDR3nt: TGTGCCAGCAGCTTTGGGTCAGTCGCCGGGGAGCTGTTTTTT
CDR3aa: CASSFGSVAGELFF

v_gene: TRBV7-2
j_gene: TRBJ1-6
d_gene: .
abundance: few
CDR3nt: TGTGCCAGCAGCATTAATCCACCCCGGGGGGGATCACCCCTCCACTTT
CDR3aa: CASSINPPRGGSPLHF

v_gene: TRBV28
j_gene: TRBJ1-1
d_gene: .
abundance: .
CDR3nt: TGTGCCATCTTCGCGGGACTGGGGACTGAAGCTTTCTTT
CDR3aa: CAIFAGLGTEAFF

v_gene: TRBV20-1
j_gene: TRBJ2-3
d_gene: .
abundance: .
CDR3nt: TGCAGTGCTAGAGTGACGTCCACAGCTACGCAGTATTTT
CDR3aa: CSARVTSTATQYF

v_gene: TRBV14
j_gene: TRBJ1-4
d_gene: TRBD1
abundance: few
CDR3nt: TGTGCCAGCAGCCAAGGAGCCCCCGGGACAGGGGGCGGCTTAACTAATGAAAAACTGTTTTTT
CDR3aa: CASSQGAPGTGGGLTNEKLFF

v_gene: TRBV20-1
j_gene: TRBJ2-3
d_gene: .
abundance: many
CDR3nt: TGCAGTGCTAGAGATCTTCTCGGCAGCACAGATACGCAGTATTTT
CDR3aa: CSARDLLGSTDTQYF

v_gene: TRBV5-1
j_gene: TRBJ2-2
d_gene: TRBD1
abundance: many
CDR3nt: TGCGCCAGCAGCCATAGTCCAGGGGGAGAAAAAACCGGGGAGCTGTTTTTT
CDR3aa: CASSHSPGGEKTGELFF

v_gene: TRBV20-1
j_gene: TRBJ2-7
d_gene: .
abundance: few
CDR3nt: TGCAGTGTTTCATCGCTGGGCGAGCAGTACTTC
CDR3aa: CSVSSLGEQYF

v_gene: TRBV5-1
j_gene: TRBJ1-1
d_gene: .
abundance: many
CDR3nt: TGCGCCAGCAGCTTCCGGGCAGGGGTAGAAGCTTTCTTT
CDR3aa: CASSFRAGVEAFF

v_gene: TRBV20-1
j_gene: TRBJ2-7
d_gene: TRBD2
abundance: many
CDR3nt: TGCAGTGCTAGAGATCCAGGAGCGGGGGCCTACGAGCAGTACTTC
CDR3aa: CSARDPGAGAYEQYF